This T cell receptor (beta chain) is from a study of OX40 agonist ivuxolimab in advanced cancers. J was trimmed by 7 bases and V by 3 bases; bases with no gene match: 8. The germline V gene encodes CDR1 SEHNR and CDR2 FQNEAQ (reference sequence). The CDR3 loop spans 16 amino acids. Clones were sequenced by immunoSEQ multiplex PCR, and TCRdb holds only the in-frame ones, with some missing. The sample has roughly 50,000 clones, 65% to 85% seen once. The chain has TRBV7-9 and TRBJ2-1; 11 bases are shared with TRBD1. The source of this sequence is an adult with an advanced solid tumor such as melanoma, head and neck, liver or kidney cancer. Sample: CD4+ or CD8+ T cells sorted from blood, taken in a trial of the OX40 agonist ivuxolimab. Here the CDR3 DNA reads TGTGCCAGCAGCTTGACCCCGGGACAGGGGGGAAATGAGCAGTTCTTC. It encodes CASSLTPGQGGNEQFF.